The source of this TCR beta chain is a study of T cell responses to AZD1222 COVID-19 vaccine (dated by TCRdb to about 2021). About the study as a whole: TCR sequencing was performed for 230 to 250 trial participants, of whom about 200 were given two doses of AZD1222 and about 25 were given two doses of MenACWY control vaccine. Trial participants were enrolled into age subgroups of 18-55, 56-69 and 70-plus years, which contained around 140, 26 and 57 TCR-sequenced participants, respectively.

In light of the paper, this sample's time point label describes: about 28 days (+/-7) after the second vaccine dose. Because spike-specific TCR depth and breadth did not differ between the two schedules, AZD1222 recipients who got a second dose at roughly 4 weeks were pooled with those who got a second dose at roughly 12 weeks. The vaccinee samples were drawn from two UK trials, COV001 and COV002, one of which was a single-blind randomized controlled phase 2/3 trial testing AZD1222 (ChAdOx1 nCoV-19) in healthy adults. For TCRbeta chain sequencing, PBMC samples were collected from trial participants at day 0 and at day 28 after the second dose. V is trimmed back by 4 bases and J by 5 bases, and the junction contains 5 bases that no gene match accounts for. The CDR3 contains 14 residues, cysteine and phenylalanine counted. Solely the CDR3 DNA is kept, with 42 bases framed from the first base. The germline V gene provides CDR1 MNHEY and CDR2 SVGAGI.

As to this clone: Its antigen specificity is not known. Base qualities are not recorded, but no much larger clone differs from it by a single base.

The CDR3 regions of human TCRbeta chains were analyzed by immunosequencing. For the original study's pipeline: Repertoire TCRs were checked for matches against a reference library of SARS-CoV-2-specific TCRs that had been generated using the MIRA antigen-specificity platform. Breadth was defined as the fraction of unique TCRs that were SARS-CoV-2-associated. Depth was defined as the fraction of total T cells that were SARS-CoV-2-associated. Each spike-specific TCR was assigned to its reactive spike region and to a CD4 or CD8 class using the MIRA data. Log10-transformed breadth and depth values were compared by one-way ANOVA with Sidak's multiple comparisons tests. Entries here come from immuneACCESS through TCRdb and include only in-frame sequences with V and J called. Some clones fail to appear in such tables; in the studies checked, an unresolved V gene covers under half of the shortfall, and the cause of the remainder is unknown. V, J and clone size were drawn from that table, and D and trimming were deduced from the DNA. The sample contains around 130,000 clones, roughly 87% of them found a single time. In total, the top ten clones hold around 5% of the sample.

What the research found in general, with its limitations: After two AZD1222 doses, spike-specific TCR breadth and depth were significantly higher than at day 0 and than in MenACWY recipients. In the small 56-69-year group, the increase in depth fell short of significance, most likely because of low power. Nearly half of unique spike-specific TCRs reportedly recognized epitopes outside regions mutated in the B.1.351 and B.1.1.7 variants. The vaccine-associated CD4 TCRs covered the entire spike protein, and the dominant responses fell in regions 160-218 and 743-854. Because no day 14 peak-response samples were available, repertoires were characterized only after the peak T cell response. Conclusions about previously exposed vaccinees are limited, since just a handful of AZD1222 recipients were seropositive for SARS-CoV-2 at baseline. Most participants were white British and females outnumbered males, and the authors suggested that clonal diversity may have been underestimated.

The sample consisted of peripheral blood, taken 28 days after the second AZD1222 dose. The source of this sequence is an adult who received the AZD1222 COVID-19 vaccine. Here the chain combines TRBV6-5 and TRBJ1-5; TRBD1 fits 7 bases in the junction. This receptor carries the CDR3 CASSLQGSDQPQHF. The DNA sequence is TGTGCCAGCAGTTTACAGGGGTCGGATCAGCCCCAGCATTTT.